Following are 22 T cell receptor beta chains from one sample sequenced in a study of T cell responses to AZD1222 COVID-19 vaccine. Assay: immunoSEQ multiplex PCR; the TCRdb copy retains only in-frame clones and omits some. Of 180,000 or so clones listed, 80% to 95% were seen once; the top ten hold around 1.9%. The sample here was peripheral blood, taken 28 days after the second AZD1222 dose. The receptors were sampled from an adult who received the AZD1222 COVID-19 vaccine.

The chain is built from TRBV7-8 and TRBJ2-5, with TRBD2 matching 10 bases. The CDR3 contains 16 residues. The J segment lost 3 bases and the V segment lost 0 bases, leaving 4 bases of the junction unmatched. Germline CDR1 is SGHVS and CDR2 is FQNEAQ. CDR3 nucleotide sequence: TGTGCCAGCAGCTTAGCGCGGACTAGCGGTAAAGAGACCCAGTACTTC. It is translated as CASSLARTSGKETQYF. Combining the CDR3 with reference TRBV7-8 and TRBJ2-5 gives the whole variable domain GAGVSQSPRYKVAKRGQDVALRCDPISGHVSLFWYQQALGQGPEFLTYFQNEAQLDKSGLPSDRFFAERPEGSVSTLKIQRTQQEDSAVYLCASSLARTSGKETQYFGPGTRLLVL.

J is TRBJ1-6 and V is TRBV2; 10 nucleotides line up with TRBD1. V was pared by 7 bases and J by 7 bases, with 4 bases of the junction left unmatched. Germline V gives CDR1 SNHLY, CDR2 FYNNEI. The CDR3 is 14 amino acids. The CDR3 sequence is CASTPGQGNSPLHF. The CDR3 DNA is TGTGCCAGCACTCCGGGACAGGGGAATTCACCCCTCCACTTT.

The V and J genes are TRBV11-2 and TRBJ2-5, with 7 bases matching TRBD2. The CDR3 has 14 amino acids. Germline CDR1 reads SGHAT; CDR2 reads FQNNGV. V lost 3 bases to trimming and J lost 5 bases; unmatched junction nucleotides: 6. The CDR3 loop reads CASSFAGAGETQYF. The CDR3 bases are TGTGCCAGCAGCTTCGCGGGAGCGGGGGAGACCCAGTACTTC. The whole variable domain, remainder taken from reference TRBV11-2 and TRBJ2-5, is EAGVAQSPRYKIIEKRQSVAFWCNPISGHATLYWYQQILGQGPKLLIQFQNNGVVDDSQLPKDRFSAERLKGVDSTLKIQPAKLEDSAVYLCASSFAGAGETQYFGPGTRLLVL.

This rearrangement joins TRBV2 to TRBJ2-3; TRBD2 matches 14 bases. CDR1 SNHLY and CDR2 FYNNEI come from the germline V gene. V gave up 3 bases and J gave up 1 base; unmatched junction bases: 9. The CDR3 totals 19 residues. This chain's CDR3 is CASSDLGLAGVFRTDTQYF. The DNA for the CDR3 is TGTGCCAGCAGTGATCTGGGACTAGCGGGAGTGTTTCGCACAGATACGCAGTATTTT.

The V call is TRBV24-1, the J call TRBJ2-2; 10 nucleotides line up with TRBD2. CDR1 and CDR2 from the germline V gene are KGHDR and SFDVKD. V lost 12 bases and J lost 2; bases outside the gene matches: 5. CDR3 length equals 14 residues. In nucleotides, the CDR3 is TGTGCCCCACTAGCGGGACGAAACACCGGGGAGCTGTTTTTT. Translating it yields CAPLAGRNTGELFF.

The chain combines TRBV2 with TRBJ1-1; D is possibly TRBD1 (5 bases). V dropped 6 bases and J dropped 3 bases, with 11 bases sitting between them. The CDR3 extends over 13 amino acids. Germline V CDR1 and CDR2: SNHLY, FYNNEI. The CDR3 sequence is CASRGGTDTEAFF. CDR3 DNA: TGTGCCAGCAGGGGCGGGACCGACACTGAAGCTTTCTTT. Combining the CDR3 with reference TRBV2 and TRBJ1-1 gives the whole variable domain EPEVTQTPSHQVTQMGQEVILRCVPISNHLYFYWYRQILGQKVEFLVSFYNNEISEKSEIFDDQFSVERPDGSNFTLKIRSTKLEDSAMYFCASRGGTDTEAFFGQGTRLTVV.

This chain connects TRBV10-3 to TRBJ2-3, with 7 bases that match TRBD2. The junction had 9 bases not matched to a gene; V was cut back by 7 bases and J by 5 bases. This CDR3 comprises 14 residues. Germline CDR1 and CDR2: ENHRY and SYGVKD. The CDR3 DNA follows: TGTGCCATCAATAACGGACTAGTTGGAGATACGCAGTATTTT. Residues: CAINNGLVGDTQYF.

The chain couples TRBV12-3 or TRBV12-4 to TRBJ2-1; D is uncertain. CDR3 length: 12 residues. Trimming stripped 6 bases from V and 0 bases from J, with 3 bases between. The chain's CDR3 is CASRPSYNEQFF. The CDR3 nucleotides read TGTGCCAGCAGACCCTCCTACAATGAGCAGTTCTTC.

CDR3 sequence reads: CASSPQAGGLTDGYTF. In nucleotides, the CDR3 is TGTGCCAGCAGCCCGCAGGCAGGGGGCCTTACTGATGGCTACACCTTC. This rearrangement joins TRBV7-8 to TRBJ1-2; 8 bases map to TRBD1. Germline V gene data show CDR1 as SGHVS and CDR2 as FQNEAQ. The J segment lost 6 bases and the V segment lost 5 bases, leaving 14 bases of the junction unmatched. The CDR3 is 16 residues long.

The CDR3 sequence is CASSLDANTDTQYF. CDR3 DNA sequence: TGTGCCAGCAGCTTAGACGCTAACACAGATACGCAGTATTTT. This chain connects TRBV7-3 to TRBJ2-3; unclear D gene. CDR1 and CDR2 from the germline V gene are SGHTA and FQGTGA. The CDR3 totals 14 residues. The V end lost 2 bases, the J end lost 2 bases, and 8 bases lay between the germline ends.

The gene calls are TRBV19 and TRBJ1-1; D gene ambiguous. Germline V gene data show CDR1 as LNHDA and CDR2 as SQIVND (reference sequence). V lost 6 bases and J 0 bases, leaving 8 bases between the germline ends. The CDR3 has 13 amino acids. CDR3 in amino acids: CASRVSMNTEAFF. The CDR3 nucleotides are TGTGCCAGTAGGGTCAGTATGAACACTGAAGCTTTCTTT.

The V call is TRBV2, the J call TRBJ1-1; D is unresolved. Trimming left V 5 bases short and J 7 bases short, with 5 bases between. Germline-derived CDR1 and CDR2 are SNHLY and FYNNEI. The CDR3 is made up of 10 amino acids. CDR3: CASSWGEAFF. CDR3 nucleotide sequence: TGTGCCAGCAGTTGGGGTGAAGCTTTCTTT. Drawing the rest from reference TRBV2 and TRBJ1-1, the complete variable domain is EPEVTQTPSHQVTQMGQEVILRCVPISNHLYFYWYRQILGQKVEFLVSFYNNEISEKSEIFDDQFSVERPDGSNFTLKIRSTKLEDSAMYFCASSWGEAFFGQGTRLTVV.

J is TRBJ2-1 and V is TRBV3-1 (or the pseudogene TRBV3-2); 8 bases fit TRBD2. Germline CDR1 LGHDT, CDR2 YNNKEL (reference sequence). V lost 1 base to trimming and J lost 3 bases; unmatched junction nucleotides: 5. The CDR3 consists of 16 residues. The CDR3 sequence: CASSQGGTRGYNEQFF. DNA for the CDR3: TGTGCCAGCAGCCAAGGAGGGACTAGGGGCTACAATGAGCAGTTCTTC.

The chain recombines TRBV6-5 with TRBJ1-6; D call uncertain. Trimming removed 3 bases from V and 6 bases from J, with 9 bases in between. The CDR3 is made up of 14 amino acids. Per germline, CDR1 MNHEY and CDR2 SVGAGI. This CDR3 is CASSYNPANSPLHF. CDR3 bases: TGTGCCAGCAGTTATAATCCAGCTAATTCACCCCTCCACTTT.

The chain couples TRBV7-9 to TRBJ2-7; 9 bases map to TRBD1. The CDR3 extends over 15 amino acids. CDR1 and CDR2 from the germline V gene are SEHNR and FQNEAQ (reference sequence). The junction had 6 bases not matched to a gene; V was cut back by 3 bases and J by 3 bases. The CDR3 nucleotides read TGTGCCAGCAGCTTCCCCCGGGACAGGGTCTACGAGCAGTACTTC. Its translation: CASSFPRDRVYEQYF.

The chain carries TRBV2 and TRBJ1-2; D is unclear. Trimming stripped 4 bases from V and 2 bases from J, with 14 bases between. The germline V gene has CDR1 SNHLY and CDR2 FYNNEI. The CDR3 runs to 15 residues. Written as DNA, the CDR3 is TGTGCCAGCAGTGGCGGCAGGACTCCCAACTATGGCTACACCTTC. As protein: CASSGGRTPNYGYTF.

V usage is TRBV6-5 and J usage is TRBJ2-2; D is unresolved. Looked up from germline, CDR1 is MNHEY and CDR2 is SVGAGI. V was pared by 10 bases and J by 6 bases, with 12 bases between. The CDR3 is 12 amino acids. CDR3 coding DNA: TGTGCCACCAACCGCGTAGCCGGGGAGCTGTTTTTT. Residues: CATNRVAGELFF.

CDR3 protein: CASSLVVGESEKLFF. CDR3 in DNA: TGTGCCAGCAGCCTGGTCGTGGGGGAATCTGAAAAACTGTTTTTT. V gene TRBV5-4 combines with J gene TRBJ1-4, with D possibly being TRBD1 (5 bases). The CDR3 extends over 15 amino acids. With 4 bases removed from V and 7 bases from J, the gap between germline ends came to 17 bases. Germline V CDR1 and CDR2: SGHNT, YYREEE (reference sequence). The full variable domain, with the rest looked up from reference TRBV5-4 and TRBJ1-4, is ETGVTQSPTHLIKTRGQQVTLRCSSQSGHNTVSWYQQALGQGPQFIFQYYREEENGRGNFPPRFSGLQFPNYSSELNVNALELDDSALYLCASSLVVGESEKLFFGSGTQLSVL.

The rearrangement links TRBV7-2 to TRBJ2-3; 16 nucleotides align to TRBD2. Trimming cost V 5 bases and J 7 bases; bases outside gene matches: 3. CDR1 and CDR2 from the germline V gene are SGHTA and FQGNSA. The CDR3 has 15 residues. CDR3 sequence: CASSQGLAGGNTQYF. The CDR3 coding sequence is TGTGCCAGCAGCCAGGGACTAGCGGGGGGGAATACGCAGTATTTT.

This chain connects TRBV7-3 to TRBJ2-1; 12 nucleotides agree with TRBD2. The CDR3 runs 19 residues. V lost 1 base and J lost 4; bases outside the gene matches: 11. Germline values: CDR1 SGHTA, CDR2 FQGTGA. The CDR3 region has the DNA TGTGCCAGCAGCTTAATTGGTCTAGCGGGAGGGCCTAGGTACAATGAGCAGTTCTTC. It specifies CASSLIGLAGGPRYNEQFF.

This sequence joins TRBV3-1 (or the pseudogene TRBV3-2) and TRBJ2-7, with D perhaps TRBD2 (6 bases). CDR3 size: 17 residues. V was pared by 1 base and J by 0 bases, with 16 bases between. Looked up from germline, CDR1 is LGHDT and CDR2 is YNNKEL (reference sequence). The CDR3 here is CASSQGAGSGSSYEQYF. The CDR3 coding sequence is TGTGCCAGCAGCCAAGGTGCGGGGAGCGGCAGCTCCTACGAGCAGTACTTC.

The chain carries TRBV11-2 and TRBJ2-7; weak D call: TRBD2 (6 bases). CDR1 SGHAT and CDR2 FQNNGV come from the germline V gene. Trimming left V 1 base short and J 5 bases short, with 21 bases between. There are 17 residues in the CDR3. CDR3 bases: TGTGCCAGCAGCTTAGCGGGAGCGGGTTTCGGTATCCACGAGCAGTACTTC. Translated: CASSLAGAGFGIHEQYF. Together with reference TRBV11-2 and TRBJ2-7, the CDR3 gives the full variable domain: EAGVAQSPRYKIIEKRQSVAFWCNPISGHATLYWYQQILGQGPKLLIQFQNNGVVDDSQLPKDRFSAERLKGVDSTLKIQPAKLEDSAVYLCASSLAGAGFGIHEQYFGPGTRLTVT.